These 8 T cell receptor beta chains originate from one sample sequenced in a study of blood T cells in healthy people across ages. A second PCR of 7 to 11 cycles used a sample-barcoded 5' primer and a J-beta primer mix. TCRdb reprocessed the 5' RACE reads with MiXCR, giving one entry per CDR3 protein. The table shows roughly 680,000 distinct CDR3 sequences, with more than 45% occurring only once. Sequencing used blood. The receptors were sampled from a woman older than 75 in good health.

The chain couples TRBV4-1 to TRBJ1-2; D is uncertain. Trimming took off 4 bases at V and 4 bases at J, with 13 bases between the two ends. Germline V lookup: CDR1 MGHRA, CDR2 YSYEKL. This CDR3 contains 14 residues. CDR3 DNA: TGCGCCAGCAGCCCTCCCGACAATTCCTATGGCTACACCTTC. Translated, it gives CASSPPDNSYGYTF.

Here the CDR3 DNA reads TGTGCCAGCAGTTACTCGGCAGGGGGCAGAGACTATGGCTACACCTTC. Translating it yields CASSYSAGGRDYGYTF. V and J are TRBV6-5 and TRBJ1-2; the match to TRBD1 covers 8 bases. The germline gives CDR1 MNHEY, CDR2 SVGAGI. Losses at the gene ends were 0 bases for V and 3 bases for J; bases not matched to a gene: 6. The CDR3 covers 16 residues.

The V call is TRBV4-2, the J call TRBJ2-3; 8 nucleotides match TRBD2. Germline V gives CDR1 LGHNA, CDR2 YNFKEQ. The J segment lost 1 base and the V segment lost 0 bases, leaving 9 bases of the junction unmatched. The CDR3 loop spans 18 amino acids. CDR3 in DNA: TGTGCCAGCAGCCAAGAAAGGGCTGCGGGGGGACGCACAGATACGCAGTATTTT. Its protein product is CASSQERAAGGRTDTQYF.

This clonotype has at least ten counts. The CDR3 nucleotides read TGTGCCAGCAGTTTTACTAGGACAGGGGAGCAGTTCTTC. Residues: CASSFTRTGEQFF. The chain links TRBV12-3 or TRBV12-4 to TRBJ2-1; 8 bases map to TRBD1. This CDR3 is 13 amino acids long. With V trimmed by 3 bases and J by 10 bases, 5 bases remained unmatched.

Many counts were recorded for this clonotype. The chain joins TRBV24-1 to TRBJ2-1; D gene uncertain. The V and J ends lost 9 bases and 8 bases respectively, with 10 bases between them. CDR1 KGHDR and CDR2 SFDVKD come from the germline V gene. CDR3 length: 11 residues. In DNA form, the CDR3 reads TGTGCCACCTCACAAGTCGATGAGCAGTTCTTC. It specifies CATSQVDEQFF.

Comment on this clonotype: This may be a read error, as it is one base from a much larger clone. The chain employs TRBV6-4 and TRBJ2-1; TRBD2 aligns across 10 bases. V lost 2 bases, J lost 5 bases, and 3 bases stayed unmatched. This CDR3 contains 15 residues. Germline V gene lookup returns CDR1 MRHNA and CDR2 SNTAGT. The CDR3 reads CASSDATSGNNEQFF. CDR3 nucleotide sequence: TGTGCCAGCAGTGACGCAACTAGCGGGAACAATGAGCAGTTCTTC.

V and J are TRBV6-5 and TRBJ1-2; no reliable D call. V lost 6 bases and J lost 5, with 13 bases in between. Germline loops: CDR1 MNHEY, CDR2 SVGAGI. The CDR3 extends over 13 amino acids. The CDR3 bases are TGTGCCAGCAGCTCCAGCCTCAAATATGGCTACACCTTC. Protein sequence: CASSSSLKYGYTF.

This chain uses TRBV5-1 with TRBJ2-1; D might be TRBD1 or TRBD2, each matching 5 bases. The CDR3 covers 15 residues. V was trimmed by 0 bases and J by 5 bases, leaving 12 bases between them. Germline V CDR1 and CDR2: SGHRS, YFSETQ. The CDR3 DNA reads TGCGCCAGCAGCTTGGCGCCAGGGAGACACAATGAGCAGTTCTTC. Protein sequence: CASSLAPGRHNEQFF.